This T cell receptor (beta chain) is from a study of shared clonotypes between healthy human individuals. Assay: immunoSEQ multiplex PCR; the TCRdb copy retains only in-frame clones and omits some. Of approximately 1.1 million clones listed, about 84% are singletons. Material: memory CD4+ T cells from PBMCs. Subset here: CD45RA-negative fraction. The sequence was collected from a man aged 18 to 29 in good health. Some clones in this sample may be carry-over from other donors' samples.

The CDR3 coding sequence is TGTGCCAGCAGCTCCTGGGGGGTTTCCACTGAAGCTTTCTTT. The encoded protein is CASSSWGVSTEAFF. This sequence joins TRBV7-3 and TRBJ1-1, with D tentatively TRBD1 (5 bases). Germline values: CDR1 SGHTA, CDR2 FQGTGA. CDR3 length: 14 residues. V lost 4 bases and J lost 4, with 13 bases in between. Supplemented by reference TRBV7-3 and TRBJ1-1, the full variable domain reads GAGVSQTPSNKVTEKGKYVELRCDPISGHTALYWYRQSLGQGPEFLIYFQGTGAADDSGLPNDRFFAVRPEGSVSTLKIQRTERGDSAVYLCASSSWGVSTEAFFGQGTRLTVV.